Included here is one T cell receptor (beta chain) sequence, with context. Germline loops: CDR1 SNHLY, CDR2 FYNNEI. The CDR3 sequence is 15 residues long. The J segment lost 2 bases and the V segment lost 3 bases, leaving 5 bases of the junction unmatched. As handled by the study authors: Using reference gene primer amplification, nucleated cell counts were estimated. The protocol was immunoSEQ multiplex PCR, while the TCRdb copy is restricted to in-frame clones and leaves out a portion. V and J calls and clone size follow that table, whereas D and trimming were derived from the DNA. The sample consists of around 75,000 clones, about 89% of them appearing once. This record comes from a study of blood T cell repertoires in COVID-19. Study as a whole: Samples of COVID-19 (acute and convalescent) were obtained from the United States, Italy and Spain. PBMCs, B-cell-depleted T cells, or T cells were the source of the cDNA or gDNA that made up the material.

The clonotype originates from a man between 60 and 75 years old with acute or convalescent COVID-19. The chain recombines TRBV2 with TRBJ2-3, with 7 bases that match TRBD2. The specimen sequenced was peripheral blood. The CDR3 is CASSEGGIDTDTQYF. The CDR3 DNA follows: TGTGCCAGCAGTGAGGGGGGGATAGACACAGATACGCAGTATTTT.